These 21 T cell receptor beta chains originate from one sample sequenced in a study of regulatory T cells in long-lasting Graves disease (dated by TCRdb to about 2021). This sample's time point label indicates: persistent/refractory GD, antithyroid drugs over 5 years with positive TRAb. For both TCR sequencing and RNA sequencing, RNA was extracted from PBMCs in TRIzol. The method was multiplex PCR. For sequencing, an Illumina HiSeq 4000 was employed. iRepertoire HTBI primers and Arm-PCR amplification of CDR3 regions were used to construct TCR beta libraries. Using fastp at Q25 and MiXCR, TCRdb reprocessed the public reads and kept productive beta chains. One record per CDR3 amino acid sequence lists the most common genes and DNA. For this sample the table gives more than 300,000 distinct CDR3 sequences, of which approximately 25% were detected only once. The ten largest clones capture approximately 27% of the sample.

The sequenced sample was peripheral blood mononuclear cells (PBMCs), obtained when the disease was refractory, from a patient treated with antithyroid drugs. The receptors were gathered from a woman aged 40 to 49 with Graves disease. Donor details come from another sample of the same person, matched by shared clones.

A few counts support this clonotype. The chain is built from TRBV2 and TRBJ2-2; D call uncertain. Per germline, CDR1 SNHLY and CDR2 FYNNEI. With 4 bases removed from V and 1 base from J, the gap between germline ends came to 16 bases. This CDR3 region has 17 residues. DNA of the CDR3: TGTGCCAGCAGTGTAGTGGGTCAGACAATGAACACCGGGGAGCTGTTTTTT. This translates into CASSVVGQTMNTGELFF.

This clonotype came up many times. The CDR3 reads CASREYTGELFF. The CDR3 DNA follows: TGTGCCAGCAGGGAGTACACCGGGGAGCTGTTTTTT. The chain joins TRBV28 to TRBJ2-2; D gene unclear. V was trimmed by 6 bases and J by 3 bases, leaving 5 bases between them. The CDR3 is made up of 12 amino acids. Germline V CDR1 and CDR2: MDHEN, SYDVKM.

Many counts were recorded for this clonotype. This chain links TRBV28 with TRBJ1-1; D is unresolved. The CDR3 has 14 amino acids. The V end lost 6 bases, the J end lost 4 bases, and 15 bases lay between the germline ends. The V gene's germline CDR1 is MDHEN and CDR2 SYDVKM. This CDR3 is CASRHDLIGTEAFF. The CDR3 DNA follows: TGTGCCAGCAGACATGACCTAATCGGCACTGAAGCTTTCTTT.

The CDR3 loop is CASSLVLSGQETQYF. Written as DNA, the CDR3 is TGTGCCAGCAGCTTAGTATTAAGCGGGCAAGAGACCCAGTACTTC. The gene calls are TRBV7-9 and TRBJ2-5; a possible D gene is TRBD2 (6 bases). Trimming removed 1 base from V and 2 bases from J, with 11 bases in between. The germline CDR1 and CDR2 sequences are SEHNR and FQNEAQ (reference sequence). CDR3 length: 15 amino acids.

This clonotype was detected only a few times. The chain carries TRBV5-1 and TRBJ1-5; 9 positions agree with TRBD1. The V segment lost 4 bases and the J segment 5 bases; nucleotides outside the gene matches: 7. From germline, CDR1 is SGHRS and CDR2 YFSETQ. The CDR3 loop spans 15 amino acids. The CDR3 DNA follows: TGCGCCAGCAGCCCGTGGACAGGGGCCCATCAGCCCCAGCATTTT. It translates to CASSPWTGAHQPQHF.

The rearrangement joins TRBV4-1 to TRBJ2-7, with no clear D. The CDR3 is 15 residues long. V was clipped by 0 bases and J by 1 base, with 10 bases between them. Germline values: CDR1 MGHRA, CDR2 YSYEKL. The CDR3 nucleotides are TGCGCCAGCAGCCAAGATCCGAGCGCATCCTACGAGCAGTACTTC. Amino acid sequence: CASSQDPSASYEQYF.

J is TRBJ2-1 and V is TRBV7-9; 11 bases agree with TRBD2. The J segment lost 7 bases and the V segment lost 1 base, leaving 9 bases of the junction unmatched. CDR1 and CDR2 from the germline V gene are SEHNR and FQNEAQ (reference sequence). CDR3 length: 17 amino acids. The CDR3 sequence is CASSLVSSGRSPNEQFF. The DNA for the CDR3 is TGTGCCAGCAGCTTAGTCTCTAGCGGGAGGAGTCCGAATGAGCAGTTCTTC.

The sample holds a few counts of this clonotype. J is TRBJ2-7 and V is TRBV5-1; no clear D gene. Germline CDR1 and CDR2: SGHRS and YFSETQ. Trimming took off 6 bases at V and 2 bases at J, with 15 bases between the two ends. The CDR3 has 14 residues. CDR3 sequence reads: CASTPPRLPYEQYF. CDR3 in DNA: TGCGCCAGCACCCCCCCCAGGCTCCCCTACGAGCAGTACTTC.

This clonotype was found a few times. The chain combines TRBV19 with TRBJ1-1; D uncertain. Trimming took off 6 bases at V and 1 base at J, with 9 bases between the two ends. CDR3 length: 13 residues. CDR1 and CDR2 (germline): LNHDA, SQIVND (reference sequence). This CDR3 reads CASRASRNTEAFF. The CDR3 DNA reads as TGTGCCAGTAGGGCTTCGCGGAACACTGAAGCTTTCTTT.

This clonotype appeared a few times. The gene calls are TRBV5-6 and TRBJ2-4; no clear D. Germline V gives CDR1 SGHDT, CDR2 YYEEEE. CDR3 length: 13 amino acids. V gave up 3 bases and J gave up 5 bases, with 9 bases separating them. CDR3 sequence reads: CASSSGWENIQYF. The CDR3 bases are TGTGCCAGCAGCTCGGGTTGGGAAAACATTCAGTACTTC.

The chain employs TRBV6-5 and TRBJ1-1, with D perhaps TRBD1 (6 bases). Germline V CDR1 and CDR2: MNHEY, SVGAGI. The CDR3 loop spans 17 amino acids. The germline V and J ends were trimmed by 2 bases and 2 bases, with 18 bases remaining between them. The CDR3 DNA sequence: TGTGCCAGCAGTTACCCACTTGGGGGGGCCAGCAACACTGAAGCTTTCTTT. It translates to CASSYPLGGASNTEAFF.

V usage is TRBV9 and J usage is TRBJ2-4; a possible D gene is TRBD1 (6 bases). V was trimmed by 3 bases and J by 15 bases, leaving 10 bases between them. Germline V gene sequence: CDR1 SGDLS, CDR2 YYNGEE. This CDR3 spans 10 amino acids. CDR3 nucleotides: TGTGCCAGCAGCGGTGACAGGTTGTACTTC. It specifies CASSGDRLYF.

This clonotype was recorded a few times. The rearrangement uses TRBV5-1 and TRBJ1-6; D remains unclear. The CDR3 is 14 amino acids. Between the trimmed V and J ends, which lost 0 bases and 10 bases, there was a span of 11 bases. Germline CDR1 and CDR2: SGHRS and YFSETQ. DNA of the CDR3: TGCGCCAGCAGCTTGGAGGGTAGCGGATCACCCCTCCACTTT. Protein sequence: CASSLEGSGSPLHF.

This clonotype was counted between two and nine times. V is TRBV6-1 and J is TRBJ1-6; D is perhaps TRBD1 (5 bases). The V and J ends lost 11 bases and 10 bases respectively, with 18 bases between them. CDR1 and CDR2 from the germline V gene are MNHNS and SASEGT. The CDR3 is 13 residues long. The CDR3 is CAGGGRVGSPLHF. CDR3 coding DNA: TGTGCCGGGGGGGGGAGAGTGGGATCACCCCTCCACTTT.

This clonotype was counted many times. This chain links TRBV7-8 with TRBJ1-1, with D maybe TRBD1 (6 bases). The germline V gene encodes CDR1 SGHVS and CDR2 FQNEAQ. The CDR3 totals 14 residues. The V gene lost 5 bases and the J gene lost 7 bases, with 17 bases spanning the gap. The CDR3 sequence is CASSLRPGADEAFF. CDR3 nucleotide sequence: TGTGCCAGCAGCCTAAGACCAGGGGCAGATGAAGCTTTCTTT.

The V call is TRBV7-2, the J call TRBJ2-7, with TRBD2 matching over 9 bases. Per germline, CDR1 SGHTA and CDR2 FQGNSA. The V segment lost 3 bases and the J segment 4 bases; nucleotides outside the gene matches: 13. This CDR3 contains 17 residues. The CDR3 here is CASSFAGTSRRRYEQYF. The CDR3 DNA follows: TGTGCCAGCAGCTTCGCCGGGACTAGCAGGAGGAGGTACGAGCAGTACTTC.

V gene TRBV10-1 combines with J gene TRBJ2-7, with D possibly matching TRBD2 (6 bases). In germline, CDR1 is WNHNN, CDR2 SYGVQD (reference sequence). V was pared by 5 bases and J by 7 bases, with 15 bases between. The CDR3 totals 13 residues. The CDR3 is CASSRDFSGEQYF. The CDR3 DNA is TGCGCCAGCAGTCGGGACTTCTCTGGGGAGCAGTACTTC.

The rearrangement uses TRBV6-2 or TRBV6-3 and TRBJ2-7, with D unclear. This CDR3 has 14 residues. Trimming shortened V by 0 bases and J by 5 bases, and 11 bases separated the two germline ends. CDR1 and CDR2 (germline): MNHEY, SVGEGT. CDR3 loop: CASSYSTRVDEQYF. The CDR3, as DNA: TGTGCCAGCAGTTACTCCACCCGGGTGGACGAGCAGTACTTC.

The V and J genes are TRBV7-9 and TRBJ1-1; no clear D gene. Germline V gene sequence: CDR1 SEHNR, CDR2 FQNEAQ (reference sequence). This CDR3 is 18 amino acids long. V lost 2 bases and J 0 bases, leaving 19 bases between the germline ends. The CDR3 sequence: CASSLLAPDRLLNTEAFF. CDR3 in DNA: TGTGCCAGCAGCTTACTGGCACCGGACCGCCTCCTGAACACTGAAGCTTTCTTT. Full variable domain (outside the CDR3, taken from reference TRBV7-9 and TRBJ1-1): DTGVSQNPRHKITKRGQNVTFRCDPISEHNRLYWYRQTLGQGPEFLTYFQNEAQLEKSRLLSDRFSAERPKGSFSTLEIQRTEQGDSAMYLCASSLLAPDRLLNTEAFFGQGTRLTVV.

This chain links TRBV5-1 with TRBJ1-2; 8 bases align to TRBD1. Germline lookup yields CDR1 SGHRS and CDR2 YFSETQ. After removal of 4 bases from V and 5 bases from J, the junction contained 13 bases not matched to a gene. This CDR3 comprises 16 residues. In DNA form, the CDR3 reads TGCGCCAGCAGCCATCGACAGGGGTACCTCCATTATGGCTACACCTTC. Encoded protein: CASSHRQGYLHYGYTF.

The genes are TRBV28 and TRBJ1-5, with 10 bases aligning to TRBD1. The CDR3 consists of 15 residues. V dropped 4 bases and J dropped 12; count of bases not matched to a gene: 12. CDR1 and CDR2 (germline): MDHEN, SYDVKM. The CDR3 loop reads CASSSPGTGAQIQHF. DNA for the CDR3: TGTGCCAGCAGTTCCCCCGGGACAGGGGCTCAGATCCAGCATTTT.